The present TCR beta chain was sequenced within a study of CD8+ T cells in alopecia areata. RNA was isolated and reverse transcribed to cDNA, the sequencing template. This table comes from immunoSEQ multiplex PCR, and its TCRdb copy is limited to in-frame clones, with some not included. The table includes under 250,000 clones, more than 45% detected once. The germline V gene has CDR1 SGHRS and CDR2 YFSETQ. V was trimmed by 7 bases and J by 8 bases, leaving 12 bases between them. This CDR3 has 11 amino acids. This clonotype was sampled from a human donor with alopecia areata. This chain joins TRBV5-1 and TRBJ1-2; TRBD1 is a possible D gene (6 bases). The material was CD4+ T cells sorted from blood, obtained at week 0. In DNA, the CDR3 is TGCGCCAGCTCAACAGGGCGCGGCTACACCTTC. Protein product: CASSTGRGYTF. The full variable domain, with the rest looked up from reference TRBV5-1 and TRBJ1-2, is KAGVTQTPRYLIKTRGQQVTLSCSPISGHRSVSWYQQTPGQGLQFLFEYFSETQRNKGNFPGRFSGRQFSNSRSEMNVSTLELGDSALYLCASSTGRGYTFGSGTRLTVV.